This paragraph reports one TCR beta chain. Its specificity is unknown. This CDR3 region has 15 residues. Germline CDR1 and CDR2: LGHNT and FRNRAP. Trimming removed 1 base from V and 4 bases from J; junction bases left unmatched: 3. The data were obtained in a study of shared clonotypes between healthy human individuals. The wider study: Per donor, CD8 memory used one plate, CD8 naive used two, CD4 memory used three and CD4 naive used three.

Study-wide results and caveats: Apart from blood, nothing was sampled; tissue repertoires likely differ. Some clonotypes were shared by all four sorted-subset donors, while others were not shared. The non-shared ones had lower generation probabilities than the shared ones.

The data were produced by immunoSEQ multiplex PCR, yet TCRdb's version contains in-frame clones alone and is incomplete. The table has hundreds of thousands of clones, approximately 90% seen once. Terminally differentiated effector memory CD45RA+ cells were excluded from the naive CD8 cells, which were CD45RO-negative and positively selected for CCR7. Donation came from healthy HIV-negative adults that had no recent acute infections or vaccinations. The sequence derives from a man aged 25-40 years in good health. Sequencing used naive CD8+ T cells sorted from blood. This chain connects TRBV12-5 to TRBJ1-5; 8 bases are shared with TRBD1. The CDR3 sequence is CASGLGRGRNQPQHF. CDR3 in DNA: TGTGCTAGTGGTTTGGGCAGGGGGCGGAATCAGCCCCAGCATTTT.